The 30 T cell receptor beta chains reported below all come from one sample, sequenced in a study of PD-L1 blockade in urothelial cancer. Clones were sequenced by immunoSEQ multiplex PCR, and TCRdb holds only the in-frame ones, with some missing. This sample has about 100,000 clones, with under 85% found just once. Source: PBMCs, taken around atezolizumab (anti-PD-L1) treatment. These receptors all come from a man in his forties or fifties with urothelial cancer.

The CDR3 region is CASSLRLAGPTDTQYF. For the CDR3, the DNA is TGTGCCAGCAGCTTGCGACTAGCGGGCCCCACAGATACGCAGTATTTT. The chain combines TRBV5-4 with TRBJ2-3, with TRBD2 matching 10 bases. V was clipped by 1 base and J by 2 bases; unmatched bases: 4. The CDR3 runs to 16 residues. Germline-derived CDR1 and CDR2 are SGHNT and YYREEE (reference sequence).

V is TRBV21-1 and J is TRBJ1-5; TRBD1, the D gene given by the table, was not confirmed from the DNA. TRBV21-1 is designated a pseudogene. The CDR3 is 9 residues long. CDR3 amino acids: CASPTPQHF. The DNA of the CDR3 is TGTGCCAGCCCCACACCCCAGCATTTT.

The rearrangement links TRBV2 to TRBJ1-1; D unclear. The V gene lost 3 bases and the J gene lost 1 base, with 6 bases spanning the gap. The CDR3 contains 13 residues. Germline-derived CDR1 and CDR2 are SNHLY and FYNNEI. CDR3 amino acids: CASSDNRNTEAFF. In DNA form, the CDR3 reads TGTGCCAGCAGTGACAACAGGAACACTGAAGCTTTCTTT.

The gene calls are TRBV27 and TRBJ2-3; maybe TRBD2 (6 bases). Germline CDR1 is MNHEY and CDR2 is SMNVEV (reference sequence). V lost 6 bases and J 3 bases, leaving 13 bases between the germline ends. There are 14 residues in the CDR3. In DNA, the CDR3 is TGTGCCAGCAGATTGCGGAGGGGAACAGATACGCAGTATTTT. Amino acid sequence: CASRLRRGTDTQYF.

The rearrangement joins TRBV7-9 to TRBJ1-1; 9 bases match TRBD1. The CDR3 is 18 amino acids. CDR1 is SEHNR, CDR2 FQNEAQ, per germline (reference sequence). V lost 5 bases and J lost 4; bases outside the gene matches: 17. CDR3: CASSPPRTGDLRRTEAFF. The CDR3 DNA reads TGTGCCAGCAGCCCCCCCCGGACAGGGGATCTTCGGCGCACTGAAGCTTTCTTT.

The chain employs TRBV5-4 and TRBJ2-5; TRBD2 matches 12 bases. Germline loops: CDR1 SGHNT, CDR2 YYREEE (reference sequence). The CDR3 runs to 16 residues. The J segment lost 0 bases and the V segment lost 4 bases, leaving 4 bases of the junction unmatched. CDR3 sequence reads: CASSQRLAGDQETQYF. The DNA of the CDR3 is TGTGCCAGCAGCCAAAGACTAGCGGGGGACCAAGAGACCCAGTACTTC.

The rearrangement joins TRBV5-1 to TRBJ1-1, with 8 bases fitting TRBD1. V lost 3 bases and J lost 5; bases outside the gene matches: 9. CDR1 SGHRS and CDR2 YFSETQ come from the germline V gene. The CDR3 is 15 amino acids. The CDR3 DNA reads as TGCGCCAGCAGCTGGGGTCCAGGGGGCGCAACTGAAGCTTTCTTT. The encoded protein is CASSWGPGGATEAFF.

The J gene is TRBJ2-1, the V gene TRBV2, with a tentative D call TRBD2 (5 bases). Trimming removed 6 bases at V and 7 bases at J, with 10 bases between. In germline, CDR1 is SNHLY, CDR2 FYNNEI. This CDR3 has 12 amino acids. CDR3 DNA sequence: TGTGCCAGCAGCGGACTCGAGAATGAGCAGTTCTTC. It is translated as CASSGLENEQFF.

This chain's CDR3 is CASKRERRTDTQYF. The CDR3 bases are TGTGCCAGCAAACGGGAGAGGAGGACAGATACGCAGTATTTT. The rearrangement joins TRBV27 to TRBJ2-3; a weak D match, TRBD2 (6 bases). Trimming took off 7 bases at V and 3 bases at J, with 14 bases between the two ends. The CDR3 contains 14 residues. The germline V gene encodes CDR1 MNHEY and CDR2 SMNVEV (reference sequence).

This chain links TRBV7-9 with TRBJ2-3, with 10 bases identical to TRBD1. The CDR3 spans 14 residues. Losses at the gene ends were 5 bases for V and 3 bases for J; bases not matched to a gene: 2. Germline-derived CDR1 and CDR2 are SEHNR and FQNEAQ (reference sequence). The CDR3 DNA reads as TGTGCCAGCAGCCCGGGACAGGGGACAGATACGCAGTATTTT. This encodes CASSPGQGTDTQYF.

This clone occurred many times. The chain links TRBV6-5 to TRBJ1-6, with D maybe TRBD1 (6 bases). The germline V and J ends were trimmed by 7 bases and 10 bases, with 20 bases remaining between them. Per germline, CDR1 MNHEY and CDR2 SVGAGI. This CDR3 spans 15 amino acids. CDR3 nucleotide sequence: TGTGCCAGCACCACGGGGGGCGCAGTCCCATCACCCCTCCACTTT. Residues: CASTTGGAVPSPLHF.

The gene calls are TRBV5-1 and TRBJ2-7, with 7 bases aligning to TRBD1. V shed 3 bases, J shed 4 bases, and the junction held 4 bases outside the gene matches. Per germline, CDR1 SGHRS and CDR2 YFSETQ. The CDR3 has 13 residues. CDR3 sequence reads: CASSSGTAYEQYF. Here the CDR3 DNA reads TGCGCCAGCAGCTCAGGGACAGCATACGAGCAGTACTTC.

The chain couples TRBV5-1 to TRBJ2-7; possible D gene TRBD2, 5 bases. Per the germline V gene, CDR1 is SGHRS and CDR2 is YFSETQ. This CDR3 is built from 17 residues. Trimming removed 4 bases from V and 6 bases from J, with 26 bases in between. CDR3 bases: TGCGCCAGCAGCGAACGCGCGCGGAGACTATCCAGTGCCGAGCAGTACTTC. Protein sequence: CASSERARRLSSAEQYF. The variable domain in full, with the rest retrieved from reference TRBV5-1 and TRBJ2-7, is KAGVTQTPRYLIKTRGQQVTLSCSPISGHRSVSWYQQTPGQGLQFLFEYFSETQRNKGNFPGRFSGRQFSNSRSEMNVSTLELGDSALYLCASSERARRLSSAEQYFGPGTRLTVT.

The J gene is TRBJ2-1, the V gene TRBV5-1, with D tentatively TRBD2 (6 bases). The CDR3 extends over 13 amino acids. Germline lookup yields CDR1 SGHRS and CDR2 YFSETQ. V lost 0 bases, J lost 12 bases, and 13 bases lay in between. CDR3 bases: TGCGCCAGCAGCTTGGGGGACTTTTTGGGGCAGTTCTTC. The encoded protein is CASSLGDFLGQFF.

This chain links TRBV19 with TRBJ2-1; D is ambiguous. The CDR3 extends over 13 amino acids. The V gene lost 0 bases and the J gene lost 8 bases, with 8 bases spanning the gap. Germline CDR1 and CDR2: LNHDA and SQIVND (reference sequence). The CDR3 reads CASSIDRYHEQFF. The CDR3 DNA reads as TGTGCCAGTAGTATAGATCGGTACCATGAGCAGTTCTTC. The whole variable domain, remainder taken from reference TRBV19 and TRBJ2-1, is DGGITQSPKYLFRKEGQNVTLSCEQNLNHDAMYWYRQDPGQGLRLIYYSQIVNDFQKGDIAEGYSVSREKKESFPLTVTSAQKNPTAFYLCASSIDRYHEQFFGPGTRLTVL.

This clone was counted only a few times. In nucleotides, the CDR3 is TGTGCCAGCACTATCCTCCACTACGAGCAGTACTTC. It yields the protein CASTILHYEQYF. The chain combines TRBV28 with TRBJ2-7; the D is unclear. The germline CDR1 and CDR2 sequences are MDHEN and SYDVKM. This CDR3 is 12 amino acids long. With 7 bases removed from V and 3 bases from J, the gap between germline ends came to 10 bases.

This sequence joins TRBV14 and TRBJ2-1, with 13 bases aligning to TRBD2. The CDR3 has 16 amino acids. CDR1 and CDR2 from the germline V gene are SGHDN and FVKESK. V shed 4 bases, J shed 2 bases, and the junction held 2 bases outside the gene matches. The CDR3 bases are TGTGCCAGCAGCCGAGGGACTAGCGGGACCTACAATGAGCAGTTCTTC. Its translation is CASSRGTSGTYNEQFF.

In this sample, this clone turned up once. The chain joins TRBV28 to TRBJ1-1; 8 nucleotides align to TRBD1. CDR3 length: 15 amino acids. From germline, CDR1 is MDHEN and CDR2 SYDVKM. Trimming cost V 4 bases and J 1 base; bases outside gene matches: 5. The CDR3 region is CASSSWTGRNTEAFF. CDR3 coding DNA: TGTGCCAGCAGTTCCTGGACAGGGCGGAACACTGAAGCTTTCTTT.

The chain has TRBV5-1 and TRBJ2-1, with 11 bases lining up with TRBD2. The CDR3 extends over 16 amino acids. The germline gives CDR1 SGHRS, CDR2 YFSETQ. V lost 0 bases and J lost 9; bases outside the gene matches: 8. DNA of the CDR3: TGCGCCAGCAGCTTGGGCCGGCTAGCGGGAGGAAGTGAGCAGTTCTTC. It encodes CASSLGRLAGGSEQFF.

The chain links TRBV2 to TRBJ1-2, with no clear D. The CDR3 covers 14 residues. V shed 6 bases and J shed 8 bases, with 19 bases lying between them. Germline V gives CDR1 SNHLY, CDR2 FYNNEI. CDR3 sequence reads: CASRLNQDRGGYTF. DNA of the CDR3: TGTGCCAGCAGACTTAACCAAGACCGAGGGGGCTACACCTTC.

The chain combines TRBV2 with TRBJ1-5; weak D call: TRBD1 (5 bases). This CDR3 is 17 amino acids long. Trimming pared 6 bases from V and 2 bases from J, leaving 20 bases between. Germline V gene data show CDR1 as SNHLY and CDR2 as FYNNEI. CDR3 amino acids: CASRRRQSVKGNQPQHF. CDR3 sequence (DNA): TGTGCCAGCAGGAGAAGACAGTCTGTAAAGGGCAATCAGCCCCAGCATTTT. Full variable domain (outside the CDR3, taken from reference TRBV2 and TRBJ1-5): EPEVTQTPSHQVTQMGQEVILRCVPISNHLYFYWYRQILGQKVEFLVSFYNNEISEKSEIFDDQFSVERPDGSNFTLKIRSTKLEDSAMYFCASRRRQSVKGNQPQHFGDGTRLSIL.

This clone was detected a few times. V usage is TRBV1 and J usage is TRBJ2-3; the D call TRBD2 from the table was never checked on the DNA. TRBV1 has pseudogene status. CDR3 size: 16 residues. The CDR3 region has the DNA TGCACCAGCACCCCCCGACTAGCGGGAAAAGAGGATACGCAGTATTTT. As protein: CTSTPRLAGKEDTQYF.

The CDR3 DNA is TGTGCCAGTAGTACGGAGGGACGGATGAACACTGAAGCTTTCTTT. Residues: CASSTEGRMNTEAFF. V is TRBV19 and J is TRBJ1-1; a weak D match, TRBD1 (5 bases). Germline V lookup: CDR1 LNHDA, CDR2 SQIVND (reference sequence). This CDR3 is built from 15 residues. V was cut by 4 bases and J by 0 bases, with 12 bases left in between.

The chain carries TRBV28 and TRBJ2-7; TRBD1 aligns across 7 bases. In germline, CDR1 is MDHEN, CDR2 SYDVKM. V was pared by 5 bases and J by 0 bases, with 13 bases of the junction left unmatched. The CDR3 spans 17 residues. CDR3 protein: CASSIPPGQQGSYEQYF. The CDR3 nucleotides are TGTGCCAGCAGTATACCTCCGGGACAGCAGGGCTCCTACGAGCAGTACTTC.

This clone has only one observation. V gene TRBV6-1 combines with J gene TRBJ1-5, with TRBD1 identical over 7 bases. V trimming: 6 bases; J trimming: 6 bases; junction bases outside the gene matches: 2. This CDR3 has 12 residues. Germline CDR1 reads MNHNS; CDR2 reads SASEGT. For the CDR3, the DNA is TGTGCCAGCAGGACAGGGTTTCAGCCCCAGCATTTT. It translates to CASRTGFQPQHF.

This clone was counted a few times. V and J are TRBV27 and TRBJ1-6; 10 bases are shared with TRBD1. CDR3 length: 16 amino acids. CDR1 is MNHEY, CDR2 SMNVEV, per germline (reference sequence). V lost 0 bases to trimming and J lost 9 bases; unmatched junction nucleotides: 5. CDR3: CASSLSFGQGGSPLHF. The CDR3 DNA follows: TGTGCCAGCAGTTTATCATTCGGACAGGGGGGTTCACCCCTCCACTTT.

V gene TRBV28 combines with J gene TRBJ2-5; D is unresolved. The germline V gene encodes CDR1 MDHEN and CDR2 SYDVKM. The CDR3 length is 13 residues. Trimming shortened V by 6 bases and J by 5 bases, and 13 bases separated the two germline ends. The CDR3 region is CASRPQTPETQYF. CDR3 in DNA: TGTGCCAGCAGGCCGCAGACTCCGGAGACCCAGTACTTC.

This chain connects TRBV9 to TRBJ1-1, with no clear D. Trimming removed 1 base from V and 0 bases from J, with 4 bases in between. Per germline, CDR1 SGDLS and CDR2 YYNGEE. The CDR3 loop spans 13 amino acids. For the CDR3, the DNA is TGTGCCAGCAGCGTATTCATGAACACTGAAGCTTTCTTT. Amino acids: CASSVFMNTEAFF.

The chain links TRBV28 to TRBJ1-1; the D is unclear. The CDR3 loop spans 16 amino acids. The V gene's germline CDR1 is MDHEN and CDR2 SYDVKM. V was cut by 5 bases and J by 7 bases, with 23 bases left in between. The CDR3 sequence: CASSPSWASGFGEAFF. The DNA for the CDR3 is TGTGCCAGCAGTCCCTCTTGGGCGAGCGGGTTTGGTGAAGCTTTCTTT.

The rearrangement links TRBV30 to TRBJ2-5; TRBD1 is a possible D gene (6 bases). Germline assignment: CDR1 GTSNPN and CDR2 SVGIG (reference sequence). V lost 4 bases and J 4 bases, leaving 7 bases between the germline ends. The CDR3 is 11 residues long. The CDR3 loop reads CAWNRAETQYF. CDR3 in DNA: TGTGCCTGGAACAGGGCAGAGACCCAGTACTTC. The full variable domain, completed using reference TRBV30 and TRBJ2-5, is SQTIHQWPATLVQPVGSPLSLECTVEGTSNPNLYWYRQAAGRGLQLLFYSVGIGQISSEVPQNLSASRPQDRQFILSSKKLLLSDSGFYLCAWNRAETQYFGPGTRLLVL.